The rows below give T cell receptor beta chains drawn from one sample of a study of cytomegalovirus exposure and HLA in healthy donors. TCRdb's table, derived via immunoSEQ multiplex PCR, lists solely in-frame clones and lacks some. The repertoire includes over 100,000 clones, roughly 66% of them detected once, and approximately 1.5% sits in the top ten. The sequenced sample was PBMCs. These receptors were taken from a man younger than 30 in good health and CMV-seronegative. Both conserved end residues are part of each CDR3. D genes are given only for firm matches. Clone size is stated in some rows and not others, as once, few, many or a class when expanded.

>-|TRBV9|-|TRBJ2-1
CASSPRTGITGEQFF
TGTGCCAGCAGCCCTCGTACCGGGATTACGGGAGAGCAGTTCTTC
>-|TRBV29-1|-|TRBJ1-2
CSVSQAGGYTF
TGCAGCGTATCACAGGCGGGAGGCTACACCTTC
>-|TRBV25-1|TRBD1|TRBJ1-4
CASSEFQGASEKLFF
TGTGCCAGCAGTGAATTTCAGGGGGCGAGTGAAAAACTGTTTTTT
>-|TRBV6-5|-|TRBJ1-5
CASRETGGSQPQHF
TGTGCCAGCAGGGAGACGGGGGGAAGTCAGCCCCAGCATTTT
>-|TRBV5-5|TRBD2|TRBJ2-1
CASSQGLADYNEQFF
TGTGCCAGCAGCCAGGGACTAGCGGACTACAATGAGCAGTTCTTC
>few|TRBV29-1|-|TRBJ1-1
CSAGGGMNTEAFF
TGCAGCGCTGGGGGGGGGATGAACACTGAAGCTTTCTTT
>-|TRBV9|-|TRBJ1-4
CASSAGVGATNEKLFF
TGTGCCAGCAGCGCGGGGGTTGGTGCAACTAATGAAAAACTGTTTTTT
>-|TRBV5-1|TRBD2|TRBJ2-1
CASSQTGLAPVEQFF
TGCGCCAGCAGCCAAACCGGACTAGCGCCGGTCGAGCAGTTCTTC
>-|TRBV28|-|TRBJ2-3
CASSDRTGPGDTQYF
TGTGCCAGCAGTGACCGCACAGGGCCGGGGGATACGCAGTATTTT
>-|TRBV7-6|TRBD2|TRBJ2-2
CASSLVSSGGVNTGELFF
TGTGCCAGCAGCTTAGTCTCTTCGGGAGGGGTAAACACCGGGGAGCTGTTTTTT
>few|TRBV15|TRBD2|TRBJ2-1
CATSAFSGSKNEQFF
TGTGCCACCAGCGCTTTCAGCGGGAGTAAAAATGAGCAGTTCTTC
>-|TRBV6-5|-|TRBJ1-2
CASRGQPGDYGYPF
TGTGCCAGCAGAGGACAGCCCGGGGACTATGGCTACCCCTTC
>-|TRBV4-2|TRBD1|TRBJ1-2
CASSQDAGGFYGYTF
TGTGCCAGCAGCCAAGACGCAGGGGGCTTCTATGGCTACACCTTC
>-|TRBV19|-|TRBJ1-5
CASSIAPGNQPQHF
TGTGCCAGTAGTATAGCACCGGGCAATCAGCCCCAGCATTTT
>-|TRBV29-1|-|TRBJ2-3
CSVRVLRTIITDTQYF
TGCAGCGTTAGGGTGTTGCGGACTATCATCACAGATACGCAGTATTTT
>-|TRBV14|TRBD1|TRBJ1-2
CASSQVRGTGMGYTF
TGTGCCAGCAGCCAAGTGCGGGGGACAGGGATGGGCTACACCTTC
>few|TRBV15|-|TRBJ2-7
CATSRAPGLAYEQYF
TGTGCCACCAGCAGAGCACCGGGATTGGCGTACGAGCAGTACTTC
>-|TRBV5-8|-|TRBJ2-5
CASSLGLAGQETQYF
TGTGCCAGCAGCTTGGGGCTGGCGGGGCAAGAGACCCAGTACTTC
>-|TRBV19|-|TRBJ1-1
CASSPPGGMNTEAFF
TGTGCCAGTAGTCCCCCGGGAGGCATGAACACTGAAGCTTTCTTT
>-|TRBV2|TRBD2|TRBJ2-1
CASSENSGGYEQFF
TGTGCCAGCAGTGAAAATAGCGGGGGCTATGAGCAGTTCTTC
>-|TRBV5-1|-|TRBJ1-1
CASRVDELSEAFF
TGCGCCAGCAGGGTCGATGAACTCTCTGAAGCTTTCTTT
>-|TRBV2|-|TRBJ1-1
CASSCEAFF
TGTGCCAGCAGCTGTGAAGCTTTCTTT
>-|TRBV27|-|TRBJ1-4
CASSPLTGPNEKLFF
TGTGCCAGCAGTCCCCTGACAGGTCCTAATGAAAAACTGTTTTTT
>once|TRBV15|-|TRBJ1-4
CATSRDRSEKLFF
TGTGCCACCAGCAGAGATCGGAGCGAAAAACTGTTTTTT
>-|TRBV6-5|TRBD1|TRBJ1-3
CASSYSDRAENTIYF
TGTGCCAGCAGTTACTCGGACAGGGCGGAGAACACCATATATTTT
>-|TRBV4-2|-|TRBJ1-4
CASSQVEGIPNEKLFF
TGTGCCAGCAGCCAAGTCGAGGGCATACCTAATGAAAAACTGTTTTTT